This paragraph reports one TCR beta chain. How the authors handled the data: The assay estimated nucleated cells by amplifying reference gene primers. Profiled with immunoSEQ multiplex PCR; TCRdb holds only in-frame clones, not every one. For V, J and clone size, that table is used; D and trimming come from the DNA. The sample carries around 180,000 clones, around 88% recorded once. This entry comes from a study of blood T cell repertoires in COVID-19. Whole-study context: From T cells, B-cell-depleted T cells, or PBMCs came the material, which was cDNA or gDNA.

Trimming pared 5 bases from V and 1 base from J, leaving 17 bases between. The CDR3 spans 16 residues. Germline V lookup: CDR1 MDHEN, CDR2 SYDVKM. The sequence was collected from a woman in her thirties with acute or convalescent COVID-19. Sequencing was carried out using peripheral blood. V usage is TRBV28 and J usage is TRBJ1-2; TRBD1 might be the D (5 bases). The CDR3 sequence is CASSLPDSRGNYGYTF. The CDR3 region has the DNA TGTGCCAGCAGTCTCCCCGACAGTAGGGGTAACTATGGCTACACCTTC.